This passage covers 6 T cell receptor beta chains from one sample sequenced in a study of tumor-infiltrating lymphocytes in oesophageal squamous cell carcinoma. TCRdb re-called the PCR reads with MiXCR, one entry per CDR3 protein. This repertoire shows about 11,000 distinct CDR3 sequences, 40% to 65% found once; its top ten account for roughly 19%. Sequencing input: esophageal tumor tissue. These receptor sequences come from a female donor with esophageal squamous cell carcinoma.

This clonotype has only a few counts. The chain recombines TRBV7-6 with TRBJ2-5; TRBD1 matches at 8 bases. The J call is in doubt because the DNA end fits TRBJ2-1 better. CDR3 length equals 15 residues. Germline V gives CDR1 SGHVS, CDR2 FNYEAQ. CDR3 sequence: CASSLGTGIYNEQFF. Written as DNA, the CDR3 is TGTGCCAGCAGCTTAGGGACAGGGATCTACAATGAGCAGTTCTTC.

This clonotype was recorded many times. V and J are TRBV27 and TRBJ2-1, with a tentative D call TRBD2 (6 bases). Germline V gene sequence: CDR1 MNHEY, CDR2 SMNVEV (reference sequence). The length of the CDR3 is 17 residues. The germline V and J ends were trimmed by 0 bases and 5 bases, with 17 bases remaining between them. The CDR3 loop reads CASSLSIRLVAHNEQFF. The CDR3 DNA follows: TGTGCCAGCAGTTTATCAATCCGACTAGTAGCGCACAATGAGCAGTTCTTC.

In regard to this clonotype: The conserved final phenylalanine or tryptophan is absent from the CDR3, which likely points to a read error. The limits of the CDR3 on the DNA are not certain, so only TCRdb's listed CDR3 is given. The chain carries TRBV7-6 and TRBJ2-7. The CDR3 spans 15 amino acids, including both terminal residues. CDR1 SGHVS and CDR2 FNYEAQ come from the germline V gene. This CDR3 reads CASSRGPNYGYTFGS.

J is TRBJ1-3 and V is TRBV19, with TRBD1 matching over 7 bases. Unmatched junction bases numbered 11, after V lost 4 bases and J lost 2 bases. The CDR3 runs 17 residues. Germline CDR1 reads LNHDA; CDR2 reads SQIVND (reference sequence). CDR3 sequence reads: CASSNLNRGPTGNTIYF. The CDR3 DNA reads as TGTGCCAGTAGTAATCTCAACAGGGGACCGACTGGAAACACCATATATTTT.

This clonotype is judged medium-sized (0.01 to 0.1%). This chain joins TRBV5-4 and TRBJ2-1; 10 bases agree with TRBD2. CDR1 and CDR2 from the germline V gene are SGHNT and YYREEE (reference sequence). V was clipped by 0 bases and J by 4 bases; unmatched bases: 4. The CDR3 has 16 amino acids. CDR3 bases: TGTGCCAGCAGCTTGGCCGGGACTAGCGCTTACAATGAGCAGTTCTTC. Its translation is CASSLAGTSAYNEQFF.

This clonotype is labeled medium-sized. The chain has TRBV24-1 and TRBJ2-3; 12 bases align to TRBD2. The CDR3 spans 16 residues. Germline assignment: CDR1 KGHDR and CDR2 SFDVKD. J gave up 1 base and V 6 bases, and 4 bases lay outside the gene matches. The CDR3 is CATSTRLAGGTDTQYF. The CDR3 nucleotides are TGTGCCACCAGTACCCGACTAGCGGGAGGCACAGATACGCAGTATTTT.